A single sample is the source of the 17 T cell receptor beta chains below, sequenced in a study of CD8 T cells in Susac syndrome. Random hexamers were used to reverse transcribe an amount of about 0.5 to 1 ug RNA. MiXCR, applied by TCRdb to the immunoSEQ multiplex PCR reads, yields one record per CDR3 protein. In the table there are 250,000 to 350,000 distinct CDR3 sequences, 85% of which are singletons. Source material: CD8+ T cells from PBMCs. The receptor set was obtained from a human donor with multiple sclerosis.

The V and J genes are TRBV30 and TRBJ2-1; 7 positions agree with TRBD1. V shed 4 bases and J 1 base; nucleotides not matched to a gene: 7. Germline values: CDR1 GTSNPN, CDR2 SVGIG (reference sequence). CDR3 length equals 15 residues. CDR3 sequence (DNA): TGTGCCTGGAAAGAGTCGGACAGGTCCTACAATGAGCAGTTCTTC. Translated: CAWKESDRSYNEQFF.

The chain couples TRBV20-1 to TRBJ1-6; no definite D call. The CDR3 spans 16 residues. Germline CDR1 reads DFQATT; CDR2 reads SNEGSKA (reference sequence). The V end was cut by 3 bases, the J end by 0 bases, with 12 bases between. The CDR3 nucleotides are TGCAGTGCTAGTCACGGGTTGATCTCCTATAATTCACCCCTCCACTTT. Residues: CSASHGLISYNSPLHF.

Only one count was recorded for this clonotype. This chain joins TRBV12-3 or TRBV12-4 and TRBJ2-2; 10 bases align to TRBD2. V lost 7 bases to trimming and J lost 7 bases; unmatched junction nucleotides: 9. The CDR3 covers 15 residues. For the CDR3, the DNA is TGTGCCAGCACCCTACAGGGACTAGCGATCGGGGAGCTGTTTTTT. It yields the protein CASTLQGLAIGELFF.

This clonotype showed up just a few times. This chain connects TRBV27 to TRBJ1-2, with D hard to call. Deletions cut 2 bases from V and 5 bases from J, with 9 bases between. The CDR3 has 13 residues. Germline assignment: CDR1 MNHEY and CDR2 SMNVEV (reference sequence). CDR3 coding DNA: TGTGCCAGCAGTTTAAGGCAGGATTATGGCTACACCTTC. Translation: CASSLRQDYGYTF.

The CDR3 loop is CASSPTENYGYTF. For the CDR3, the DNA is TGCGCCAGCAGCCCAACCGAGAACTATGGCTACACCTTC. The rearrangement links TRBV5-1 to TRBJ1-2; D ambiguous. V lost 4 bases to trimming and J lost 2 bases, with 9 bases between them. The CDR3 covers 13 residues. CDR1 and CDR2 from the germline V gene are SGHRS and YFSETQ.

This chain links TRBV7-8 with TRBJ1-5; no definite D call. V was pared by 5 bases and J by 1 base, with 12 bases between. The CDR3 extends over 15 amino acids. Germline V lookup: CDR1 SGHVS, CDR2 FQNEAQ. The DNA of the CDR3 is TGTGCCAGCAGCCCGACCCCAGGAAGCAATCAGCCCCAGCATTTT. This sequence encodes CASSPTPGSNQPQHF.

V and J are TRBV7-8 and TRBJ1-1, with D hard to call. Trimming took off 4 bases at V and 1 base at J, with 4 bases between the two ends. CDR3 length: 12 residues. Looked up from germline, CDR1 is SGHVS and CDR2 is FQNEAQ. This CDR3 is CASSSANTEAFF. The CDR3 DNA is TGTGCCAGCAGCTCAGCGAACACTGAAGCTTTCTTT.

The DNA of the CDR3 is TGCAGCGTCCACAGGGAAAAGACTGAAGCTTTCTTT. Protein product: CSVHREKTEAFF. This chain uses TRBV29-1 with TRBJ1-1, with D possibly matching TRBD1 (6 bases). Germline V gives CDR1 SQVTM, CDR2 ANQGSEA. V was pared by 6 bases and J by 5 bases, with 13 bases between. The CDR3 runs 12 residues.

The rearrangement links TRBV28 to TRBJ1-1, with 11 bases matching TRBD1. The CDR3 consists of 17 residues. Germline V gene data show CDR1 as MDHEN and CDR2 as SYDVKM. Trimming took 5 bases from V and 1 from J; bases not matched to a gene: 9. CDR3 nucleotides: TGTGCCAGCAGTGGGGGACAGGGGGTGTCTACGAACACTGAAGCTTTCTTT. The encoded protein is CASSGGQGVSTNTEAFF.

V gene TRBV6-4 combines with J gene TRBJ2-2; D assignment may be TRBD1 or TRBD2 (5 bases each). The CDR3 is 16 amino acids. The V gene's germline CDR1 is MRHNA and CDR2 SNTAGT. V was shortened by 0 bases and J by 0 bases, with 8 bases between the two germline ends. CDR3 DNA sequence: TGTGCCAGCAGTGACTCACGGGGCTCGAACACCGGGGAGCTGTTTTTT. Protein: CASSDSRGSNTGELFF.

The rearrangement uses TRBV24-1 and TRBJ2-2; D perhaps matches TRBD1 (6 bases). This CDR3 has 14 amino acids. V dropped 5 bases and J dropped 5 bases, with 11 bases sitting between them. Per the germline V gene, CDR1 is KGHDR and CDR2 is SFDVKD. CDR3 nucleotide sequence: TGTGCCACCAGTGGTAACAGGGAAACCGGGGAGCTGTTTTTT. Its translation is CATSGNRETGELFF.

CDR3 loop: CASSQDLAGDNYNEQFF. The DNA of the CDR3 is TGTGCCAGCAGCCAAGATCTTGCGGGAGATAACTACAATGAGCAGTTCTTC. The rearrangement joins TRBV14 to TRBJ2-1; the match to TRBD2 covers 7 bases. CDR3 length: 17 amino acids. The V and J ends lost 0 bases and 3 bases, in that order; junction bases with no gene match: 8. Looked up from germline, CDR1 is SGHDN and CDR2 is FVKESK.

The chain couples TRBV27 to TRBJ2-7, with a tentative D call TRBD1 (5 bases). From germline, CDR1 is MNHEY and CDR2 SMNVEV (reference sequence). CDR3 length: 13 amino acids. The ends were cut back, 5 bases at V and 6 bases at J, with 14 bases in the middle. CDR3 sequence (DNA): TGTGCCAGCAGTCTCTACAGGCCGGGCGAGCAGTACTTC. Translating gives CASSLYRPGEQYF.

J is TRBJ2-1 and V is TRBV7-9; 8 nucleotides agree with TRBD1. CDR3 length equals 16 residues. The V segment lost 4 bases and the J segment 0 bases; nucleotides outside the gene matches: 5. CDR1 and CDR2 from the germline V gene are SEHNR and FQNEAQ (reference sequence). The CDR3 region is CASSSWTGPSYNEQFF. The CDR3 DNA reads as TGTGCCAGCAGCTCCTGGACAGGGCCCTCCTACAATGAGCAGTTCTTC.

The CDR3, as DNA: TGTGCCAGCAGCTTAAAGGCTAGCGGGAGGGCCGGTGAGCAGTTCTTC. This codes for CASSLKASGRAGEQFF. The chain carries TRBV11-2 and TRBJ2-1, with 12 nucleotides matching TRBD2. With 2 bases clipped from V and 9 bases from J, the junction kept 8 bases outside the gene matches. Germline-derived CDR1 and CDR2 are SGHAT and FQNNGV. The CDR3 runs to 16 residues.

The CDR3 bases are TGTGCCAGCAGTGTTGAACTAGCGGGAGTGTACACAGATACGCAGTATTTT. Translating it yields CASSVELAGVYTDTQYF. This chain uses TRBV6-2 or TRBV6-3 with TRBJ2-3; 11 nucleotides agree with TRBD2. V was clipped by 5 bases and J by 2 bases; unmatched bases: 9. Germline CDR1 is MNHEY and CDR2 is SVGEGT. The CDR3 has 17 residues.

The J gene is TRBJ1-5, the V gene TRBV15; a possible D gene is TRBD1 (5 bases). This CDR3 has 16 residues. Germline-derived CDR1 and CDR2 are LNHNV and YYDKDF (reference sequence). V dropped 1 base and J dropped 7 bases, with 17 bases sitting between them. As DNA, the CDR3 is TGTGCCACCAGCAGAGCGGCCCCAGGGACGGGCCAGCCCCAGCATTTT. It is translated as CATSRAAPGTGQPQHF.